These 3 T cell receptor beta chains were all obtained from the same sample, sequenced in a study of blood T cell repertoires in COVID-19. Data came from immunoSEQ multiplex PCR; TCRdb stores just in-frame clones and leaves some out. The sample consists of about 410,000 clones, roughly 87% of them appearing once. Material: PBMCs or T cells enriched from blood (not recorded which). These receptors were taken from a man aged 18 to 35 who had recovered from COVID-19.

J is TRBJ1-1 and V is TRBV10-2; no clear D gene. The CDR3 runs to 14 residues. Germline-derived CDR1 and CDR2 are WSHSY and SAAADI. The V end lost 0 bases, the J end lost 1 base, and 6 bases lay between the germline ends. CDR3 DNA sequence: TGCGCCAGCAGTGAGTCTCACTCGAACACTGAAGCTTTCTTT. Residues: CASSESHSNTEAFF.

The gene calls are TRBV7-3 and TRBJ2-1; 9 bases are shared with TRBD2. The CDR3 sequence is 15 residues long. Trimming removed 5 bases from V and 4 bases from J; junction bases left unmatched: 6. Germline V gene lookup returns CDR1 SGHTA and CDR2 FQGTGA. CDR3 sequence (DNA): TGTGCCAGCAGCATCGCGGGGGGGCAATACAATGAGCAGTTCTTC. This translates into CASSIAGGQYNEQFF.

The V call is TRBV9, the J call TRBJ1-2; TRBD1 matches 7 bases. The CDR3 runs 15 residues. The trim removed 3 bases at V and 3 bases at J, leaving 8 bases unmatched. Germline V gene data show CDR1 as SGDLS and CDR2 as YYNGEE. The CDR3 coding sequence is TGTGCCAGCAGCGCCCGACAGGGTTTGGACTATGGCTACACCTTC. Its protein product is CASSARQGLDYGYTF.